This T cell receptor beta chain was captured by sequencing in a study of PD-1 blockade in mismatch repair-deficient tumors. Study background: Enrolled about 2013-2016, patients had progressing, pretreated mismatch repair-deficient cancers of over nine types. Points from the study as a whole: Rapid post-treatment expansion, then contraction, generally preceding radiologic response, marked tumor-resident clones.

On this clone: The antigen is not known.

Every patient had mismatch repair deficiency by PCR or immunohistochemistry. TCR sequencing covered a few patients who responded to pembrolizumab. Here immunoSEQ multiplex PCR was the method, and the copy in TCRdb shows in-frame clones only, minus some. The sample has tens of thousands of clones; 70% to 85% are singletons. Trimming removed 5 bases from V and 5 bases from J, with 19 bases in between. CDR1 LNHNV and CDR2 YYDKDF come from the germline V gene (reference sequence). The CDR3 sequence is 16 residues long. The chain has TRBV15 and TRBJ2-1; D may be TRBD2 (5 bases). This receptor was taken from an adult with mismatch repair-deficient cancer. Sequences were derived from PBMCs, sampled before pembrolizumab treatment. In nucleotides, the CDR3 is TGTGCCACCAGCGGAAGAGAGAGGGCAGCTCACAATGAGCAGTTCTTC. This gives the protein CATSGRERAAHNEQFF.